What follows is one TCR beta chain and its context. The sample comes from a study of blood T cell repertoires in COVID-19. The wider study: Nucleic acid was either cDNA or gDNA, and it came from T cells, B-cell-depleted T cells, or PBMCs.

Using immunoSEQ multiplex PCR, the repertoire was profiled, and TCRdb retains in-frame clones only, with some absent. The sample yields 90,000 to 130,000 clones, approximately 83% seen once. The TCR sequence derives from a woman in her 70s with acute or convalescent COVID-19. The sequenced material came from peripheral blood.

The CDR3 sequence: CASSPNLNRGEQFF. In nucleotides, the CDR3 is TGTGCCAGCAGCCCAAACCTCAATAGGGGTGAGCAGTTCTTC. This chain connects TRBV28 to TRBJ2-1; possibly TRBD1 for D (5 bases). CDR3 size: 14 residues. Germline CDR1 and CDR2: MDHEN and SYDVKM. The V and J ends lost 6 bases and 9 bases respectively, with 18 bases between them.